This TCR beta chain was profiled in a study of shared clonotypes between healthy human individuals. Study-level background: Aged between 18 and 49, the donors were two women and a few men.

General study points: A handful of donors had about 5.1% of their naive CD4 clonotypes in common. Represented diversity, genetic and exposure-history alike, was limited by few donors.

Running of the assay took place at deep level. Sequencing was performed with immunoSEQ multiplex PCR; in TCRdb, only in-frame clones are kept and a portion is missing. This table holds 550,000 to 850,000 clones, approximately 79% found once. Notes on this clone: Its antigen is unknown. The sample holds other DNA sequences that translate to the same CDR3.

Per the germline V gene, CDR1 is SGHRS and CDR2 is YFSETQ. V was shortened by 0 bases and J by 1 base, with 7 bases between the two germline ends. The CDR3 contains 14 residues. This chain uses TRBV5-1 with TRBJ1-1; no clear D gene. The sequencing sample was made of memory CD4+ T cells sorted from blood. Documented subset: CD45RA-negative fraction. The sequence derives from a woman younger than 45 in good health. CDR3 in DNA: TGCGCCAGCAGCTTGGAGGGCAGGAACACTGAAGCTTTCTTT. This encodes CASSLEGRNTEAFF. Based on the CDR3 plus reference TRBV5-1 and TRBJ1-1, the full variable domain is KAGVTQTPRYLIKTRGQQVTLSCSPISGHRSVSWYQQTPGQGLQFLFEYFSETQRNKGNFPGRFSGRQFSNSRSEMNVSTLELGDSALYLCASSLEGRNTEAFFGQGTRLTVV.